One and the same sample provided the 17 T cell receptor beta chains below, sequenced in a study of T cells in Graves' hyperthyroidism and ophthalmopathy. Researchers took RNA transcripts and amplified the TCR beta CDR3 regions from them. RT-PCR in the first round (using the HTBI primer set) targeted the TCR CDR3. TCRdb passed the multiplex PCR reads through MiXCR, listing each CDR3 protein once. The data show some 650,000 distinct CDR3 sequences, roughly a sixth seen once. The sequencing input was blood. These receptors all stem from a woman in her forties with Graves' ophthalmopathy.

This clonotype was seen a handful of times. The J gene is TRBJ2-3, the V gene TRBV9, with D perhaps given as TRBD1 or TRBD2 (5 bases each). Germline loops: CDR1 SGDLS, CDR2 YYNGEE. The V and J ends lost 0 bases and 0 bases respectively, with 14 bases between them. The length of the CDR3 is 17 residues. Here the CDR3 DNA reads TGTGCCAGCAGCGTAGGAGGGCCGGACAAAAGCACAGATACGCAGTATTTT. It encodes CASSVGGPDKSTDTQYF.

Turning to this clonotype: A much larger clone differs from this one at a single base, so this may be a read error. V gene TRBV6-2 or TRBV6-3 combines with J gene TRBJ1-2; weak D call: TRBD1 (5 bases). V lost 2 bases and J 3 bases, leaving 7 bases between the germline ends. The germline V gene has CDR1 MNHEY and CDR2 SVGEGT. This CDR3 spans 13 amino acids. Here the CDR3 DNA reads TGTGCCAGCAGTTACGGACATTACTATGGCTACACCTTC. As protein: CASSYGHYYGYTF.

This chain links TRBV19 with TRBJ2-3, with D possibly matching TRBD2 (5 bases). Germline CDR1 reads LNHDA; CDR2 reads SQIVND (reference sequence). The V and J ends lost 3 bases and 5 bases respectively, with 15 bases between them. This CDR3 has 15 residues. CDR3 amino acids: CASSIWAGGEDTQYF. Here the CDR3 DNA reads TGTGCCAGTAGTATTTGGGCAGGAGGTGAAGATACGCAGTATTTT.

This clonotype was seen many times. V and J are TRBV28 and TRBJ1-2; D perhaps matches TRBD1 (5 bases). CDR1 and CDR2 from the germline V gene are MDHEN and SYDVKM. V was shortened by 6 bases and J by 4 bases, with 12 bases between the two germline ends. The CDR3 runs 13 residues. The CDR3 bases are TGTGCCAGCAGCTACGACAGACCCTATGGCTACACCTTC. It codes for CASSYDRPYGYTF.

This clonotype was recorded many times. V is TRBV12-3 or TRBV12-4 and J is TRBJ1-1; tentatively, D is TRBD1 (5 bases). This CDR3 region has 15 residues. Trimming removed 3 bases at V and 0 bases at J, with 11 bases between. CDR3 DNA: TGTGCCAGCAGTTTGATGGGGCAGTTGAACACTGAAGCTTTCTTT. Amino acids: CASSLMGQLNTEAFF.

In this sample, this clonotype turned up many times. The J gene is TRBJ1-1, the V gene TRBV20-1; a possible D gene is TRBD1 (5 bases). Between the trimmed V and J ends, which lost 2 bases and 4 bases, there was a span of 14 bases. This CDR3 has 14 residues. Germline CDR1 reads DFQATT; CDR2 reads SNEGSKA (reference sequence). The CDR3 region is CSARNPGTGTEAFF. In nucleotides, the CDR3 is TGCAGTGCTAGAAACCCGGGGACGGGCACTGAAGCTTTCTTT.

The V and J genes are TRBV7-8 and TRBJ2-2; D is uncertain. The germline gives CDR1 SGHVS, CDR2 FQNEAQ. Trimming took off 5 bases at V and 7 bases at J, with 17 bases between the two ends. This CDR3 spans 15 amino acids. In DNA, the CDR3 is TGTGCCAGCAGCGCCTTGCAGGCCCTGGACGGGGAGCTGTTTTTT. It yields the protein CASSALQALDGELFF.

This clonotype was seen repeatedly, ten times or more. The rearrangement uses TRBV28 and TRBJ1-1, with a tentative D call TRBD1 (5 bases). Per germline, CDR1 MDHEN and CDR2 SYDVKM. With 4 bases removed from V and 3 bases from J, the gap between germline ends came to 9 bases. The CDR3 contains 13 residues. CDR3 nucleotides: TGTGCCAGCAGTTCGCTCAGGGACACTGAAGCTTTCTTT. Translating gives CASSSLRDTEAFF.

As concerns this clonotype: Without the conserved terminal phenylalanine or tryptophan, this CDR3 likely stems from a read error. This rearrangement joins TRBV20-1 to TRBJ2-5, with D tentatively TRBD1 or TRBD2 (5 bases each). Germline-derived CDR1 and CDR2 are DFQATT and SNEGSKA (reference sequence). The CDR3 extends over 14 amino acids. Trimming cost V 2 bases and J 1 base, with 11 bases left between them. This chain's CDR3 is CSARSGTAQETQYS. CDR3 nucleotide sequence: TGCAGTGCTAGATCCGGGACGGCCCAAGAGACCCAGTACTCC.

The chain links TRBV4-1 to TRBJ1-1; D ambiguous. Looked up from germline, CDR1 is MGHRA and CDR2 is YSYEKL. Trimming shortened V by 1 base and J by 4 bases, and 16 bases separated the two germline ends. The length of the CDR3 is 16 residues. CDR3 nucleotide sequence: TGCGCCAGCAGCCAAGTTGGCTCCCTCACCACCACTGAAGCTTTCTTT. Translated, it gives CASSQVGSLTTTEAFF.

This clonotype was detected many times. The chain uses TRBV18 and TRBJ1-5, with 8 bases aligning to TRBD1. The CDR3 has 15 amino acids. In germline, CDR1 is KGHSH, CDR2 LQKENI. J was trimmed by 3 bases and V by 2 bases; bases with no gene match: 3. DNA of the CDR3: TGTGCCAGCTCACCAACAGGGGGGGACAATCAGCCCCAGCATTTT. This encodes CASSPTGGDNQPQHF.

This chain joins TRBV4-1 and TRBJ2-1; D gene unclear. The germline CDR1 and CDR2 sequences are MGHRA and YSYEKL. This CDR3 comprises 15 residues. The V end was cut by 0 bases, the J end by 3 bases, with 9 bases between. CDR3 nucleotides: TGCGCCAGCAGCCAAGAGTTGATTAGCTACAATGAGCAGTTCTTC. Protein sequence: CASSQELISYNEQFF.

This clonotype was seen more than once but under ten times. V is TRBV12-3 or TRBV12-4 and J is TRBJ2-7, with 8 bases that match TRBD2. The V and J ends lost 4 bases and 5 bases, in that order; junction bases with no gene match: 10. The CDR3 has 15 residues. The CDR3 here is CASSSYRTSPHEQYF. The CDR3 coding sequence is TGTGCCAGCAGTTCTTACCGGACTAGCCCTCACGAGCAGTACTTC.

This clonotype came up many times. The V gene is TRBV5-1, the J gene TRBJ2-7, with D perhaps given as TRBD1 or TRBD2 (6 bases each). The CDR3 is 15 residues long. V was pared by 4 bases and J by 2 bases, with 16 bases between. Germline-derived CDR1 and CDR2 are SGHRS and YFSETQ. The CDR3 DNA reads as TGCGCCAGCAGCCCCAGAGGGGGGACCGCCTACGAGCAGTACTTC. It translates to CASSPRGGTAYEQYF. The variable domain in full, with the rest retrieved from reference TRBV5-1 and TRBJ2-7, is KAGVTQTPRYLIKTRGQQVTLSCSPISGHRSVSWYQQTPGQGLQFLFEYFSETQRNKGNFPGRFSGRQFSNSRSEMNVSTLELGDSALYLCASSPRGGTAYEQYFGPGTRLTVT.

The chain combines TRBV10-2 with TRBJ1-5; TRBD1 might be the D (5 bases). The V gene's germline CDR1 is WSHSY and CDR2 SAAADI. Trimming removed 6 bases at V and 11 bases at J, with 20 bases between. CDR3 size: 14 residues. CDR3 loop: CASSLDREGTTQHF. The CDR3 DNA is TGCGCCAGCAGCCTAGACAGAGAAGGTACAACCCAGCATTTT.

The V call is TRBV4-1, the J call TRBJ2-3; TRBD2 might be the D (6 bases). Germline V gene data show CDR1 as MGHRA and CDR2 as YSYEKL. The CDR3 is made up of 18 amino acids. V lost 4 bases, J lost 2 bases, and 22 bases lay in between. CDR3 region: CASSPRIGGLTFTDTQYF. DNA for the CDR3: TGCGCCAGCAGCCCCCGCATAGGAGGACTAACCTTCACAGATACGCAGTATTTT.

At least ten counts were recorded for this clonotype. This rearrangement joins TRBV6-5 to TRBJ1-1, with 11 bases identical to TRBD1. The CDR3 sequence is 16 residues long. Germline CDR1 is MNHEY and CDR2 is SVGAGI. J lost 5 bases, V lost 2 bases, and 7 bases had no gene match. In DNA form, the CDR3 reads TGTGCCAGCAGTTACAATAGGGACAGGGGGGGGACTGAAGCTTTCTTT. Residues: CASSYNRDRGGTEAFF.